These 7 T cell receptor beta chains were sequenced from one sample in a study of T-cell reconstitution after alpha-beta-depleted transplantation in children (dated by TCRdb to 2016 to 2017). The treatment or condition tag for this specimen amounts to: allogeneic hematopoietic cell transplantation with graft depleted of TCRalphabeta T cells and CD19 B cells. Library method: PCR. TCRdb names Illumina HiSeq 2500 as the instrument used. TCR libraries were prepared with molecular barcoding, using unique molecular identifiers to normalize TCRbeta repertoire quantification. TCRdb trimmed public reads at Q25 via fastp, called clones via MiXCR and kept in-frame beta chains. Each entry merges the rows of one CDR3 protein and shows their most common DNA and genes. The sample table shows about 640,000 distinct CDR3 sequences, and 13% are seen once. Of the sample, about 2% falls within the top ten clones. Sequencing was performed on PBMCs, mostly from graft donor cells, taken 360 days after TCRalphabeta/CD19-depleted stem cell transplant. These TCRs come from a male patient aged 10-17 years who had a stem cell transplant for acute myeloid leukemia, so the T cells may come from the graft donor.

J is TRBJ2-7 and V is TRBV20-1, with 11 bases that match TRBD2. The CDR3 spans 15 residues. Germline CDR1 and CDR2: DFQATT and SNEGSKA (reference sequence). With V trimmed by 0 bases and J by 4 bases, 5 bases remained unmatched. The CDR3 here is CSAREGLAVYYEQYF. In DNA, the CDR3 is TGCAGTGCTAGAGAGGGACTAGCGGTTTATTACGAGCAGTACTTC.

This clonotype was observed a handful of times. V usage is TRBV5-1 and J usage is TRBJ2-1, with a weak D call TRBD2 (6 bases). V lost 0 bases and J 12 bases, leaving 10 bases between the germline ends. The V gene's germline CDR1 is SGHRS and CDR2 YFSETQ. The CDR3 length is 12 residues. CDR3 region: CASSLAEEGQFF. Written as DNA, the CDR3 is TGCGCCAGCAGCTTGGCGGAGGAGGGGCAGTTCTTC.

The rearrangement links TRBV11-2 to TRBJ2-2; 8 nucleotides agree with TRBD2. The CDR3 covers 18 residues. The ends lost 4 bases at V and 5 bases at J; junction bases unmatched: 15. Germline CDR1 reads SGHAT; CDR2 reads FQNNGV. Written as DNA, the CDR3 is TGTGCCAGCAGCTCACCTGCAGGGAGACTAGCGTCGACCGGGGAGCTGTTTTTT. The encoded protein is CASSSPAGRLASTGELFF.

This clonotype was recorded a few times. The chain carries TRBV12-3 or TRBV12-4 and TRBJ2-7; D may be TRBD2 (5 bases). The CDR3 contains 14 residues. With 3 bases removed from V and 9 bases from J, the gap between germline ends came to 18 bases. CDR3 in amino acids: CASSFSGKRVWQYF. CDR3 nucleotides: TGTGCCAGCAGTTTCTCCGGGAAAAGGGTATGGCAGTACTTC.

This clonotype came up a few times. This sequence joins TRBV20-1 and TRBJ2-1, with TRBD1 matching 9 bases. CDR1 and CDR2 from the germline V gene are DFQATT and SNEGSKA (reference sequence). The junction had 4 bases not matched to a gene; V was cut back by 5 bases and J by 8 bases. The CDR3 consists of 12 residues. DNA for the CDR3: TGCAGTGCTGGGGGACAGGGTGATGAGCAGTTCTTC. Protein product: CSAGGQGDEQFF.

The V and J genes are TRBV3-1 and TRBJ2-4; no reliable D call. The CDR3 is 16 residues long. The germline V and J ends were trimmed by 4 bases and 0 bases, with 13 bases remaining between them. Per the germline V gene, CDR1 is LGHDT and CDR2 is YNNKEL (reference sequence). The CDR3 DNA reads as TGTGCCAGCAGCCGTACAACCTTACTAGCCAAAAACATTCAGTACTTC. Amino acids: CASSRTTLLAKNIQYF.

This clonotype was seen ten or more times. The chain couples TRBV28 to TRBJ2-7; D gene unclear. The CDR3 contains 11 residues. V lost 6 bases and J 7 bases, leaving 10 bases between the germline ends. Looked up from germline, CDR1 is MDHEN and CDR2 is SYDVKM. CDR3 sequence: CASRNSGEQYF. The CDR3 nucleotides read TGTGCCAGCAGAAACTCCGGAGAGCAGTACTTC.